This TCR beta chain was obtained from a study of T cell clones after liver transplantation. Study overall: A pre-transplant mixed lymphocyte reaction with TCRbeta sequencing defined graft-donor-reactive clones followed in post-transplant blood. Overall study results and limits: Circulating graft-donor-reactive CD4 TCRbeta sequences fell significantly post-transplant in 5 of 8 subjects. Small, mixed patient groups and varying post-transplant times limit these conclusions.

Germline CDR1 reads LNHDA; CDR2 reads SQIVND (reference sequence). Deletions cut 10 bases from V and 5 bases from J, with 17 bases between. The CDR3 length is 14 residues. With regard to this clone: The antigen is undetermined.

Sequencing used immunoSEQ multiplex PCR; TCRdb keeps in-frame clones, though not all of them. The table shows tens of thousands of clones, with just over 85% occurring only once. The V gene is TRBV19, the J gene TRBJ2-2; D may match TRBD1 or TRBD2 (7 bases each). The source material was CD4+ T cells from blood, sampled 24 months after liver transplant. This receptor was identified in a human patient who received a liver transplant. The graft donor may have contributed some T cells. CDR3 sequence reads: CATGSGGGTGELFF. CDR3 bases: TGTGCCACCGGCTCAGGGGGGGGAACCGGGGAGCTGTTTTTT.